This TCR beta chain was captured in a study of T cells in Graves' hyperthyroidism and ophthalmopathy. Overall study context: Initial diagnosis, before any treatment, was when peripheral blood was collected.

V dropped 8 bases and J dropped 6 bases, with 16 bases sitting between them. CDR3 length equals 13 residues. The germline CDR1 and CDR2 sequences are MNHEY and SMNVEV (reference sequence). Whole-study findings and limits: Classification by a 13 V-J model distinguished ophthalmopathy from stable hyperthyroidism.

The investigators amplified TCR beta CDR3 regions from RNA transcripts. HTBI primers were the set used in a first-round RT-PCR of the TCR CDR3. One entry per CDR3 protein, called by TCRdb with MiXCR from the multiplex PCR reads. Of 620,000 or so distinct CDR3 sequences in the sample, about 15% were seen once. This clonotype was seen repeatedly, ten times or more. What it binds is unknown. This TCR derives from a woman aged 50 to 60 with Graves' ophthalmopathy. The sample consisted of blood. The rearrangement joins TRBV27 to TRBJ1-1; weak D call: TRBD1 (5 bases). The CDR3 coding sequence is TGTGCCAGCTTCCCGCAGGGATTCTCTGAAGCTTTCTTT. This gives the protein CASFPQGFSEAFF.